The sequence of this TCR beta chain was determined in a study of T-cell memory formation after mild COVID-19. In germline, CDR1 is MNHEY, CDR2 SVGAGI. The CDR3 runs 14 residues. J was trimmed by 5 bases and V by 2 bases; bases with no gene match: 4. Overall study findings and caveats: Clones shrinking between day 15 and 85 showed a balanced CD4/CD8 split, and those that grew later tilted toward CD4+.

Constant-segment primers and 5'RACE yielded cDNA libraries for TCR alpha and TCR beta, each carrying sample barcodes and UMIs. TCRdb reanalysed the 5' RACE reads using MiXCR and keeps one entry per CDR3 protein. Here the sample spans hundreds of thousands of distinct CDR3 sequences, 17% being singletons. Comment on this clonotype: Antigen: not known.

The material sequenced was PBMCs or a T cell subset sorted from them (not recorded which). This receptor was identified in an adult woman who had mild COVID-19 (a few samples of this study predate the infection). Cell type and time point are not known. The chain links TRBV6-5 to TRBJ2-5, with 8 bases that match TRBD1. Here the CDR3 reads CASSYAGGGETQYF. DNA for the CDR3: TGTGCCAGCAGTTACGCAGGGGGCGGCGAGACCCAGTACTTC.